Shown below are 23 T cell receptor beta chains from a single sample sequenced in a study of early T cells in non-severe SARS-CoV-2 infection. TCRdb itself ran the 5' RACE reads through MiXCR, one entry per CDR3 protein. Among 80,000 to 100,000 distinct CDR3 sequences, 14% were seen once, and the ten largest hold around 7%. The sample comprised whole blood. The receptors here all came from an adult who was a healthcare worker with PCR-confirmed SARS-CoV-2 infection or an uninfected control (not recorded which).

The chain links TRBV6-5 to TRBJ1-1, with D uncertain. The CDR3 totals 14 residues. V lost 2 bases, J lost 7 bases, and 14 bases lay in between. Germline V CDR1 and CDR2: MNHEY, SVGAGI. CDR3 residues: CASSYIPQTIEAFF. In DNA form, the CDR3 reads TGTGCCAGCAGTTACATCCCACAGACTATTGAAGCTTTCTTT.

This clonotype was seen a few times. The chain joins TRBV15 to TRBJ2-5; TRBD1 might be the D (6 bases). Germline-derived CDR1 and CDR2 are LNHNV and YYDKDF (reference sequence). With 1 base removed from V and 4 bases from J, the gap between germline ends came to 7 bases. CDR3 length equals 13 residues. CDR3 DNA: TGTGCCACCAGCAGAGTAGGGGGAGAGACCCAGTACTTC. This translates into CATSRVGGETQYF.

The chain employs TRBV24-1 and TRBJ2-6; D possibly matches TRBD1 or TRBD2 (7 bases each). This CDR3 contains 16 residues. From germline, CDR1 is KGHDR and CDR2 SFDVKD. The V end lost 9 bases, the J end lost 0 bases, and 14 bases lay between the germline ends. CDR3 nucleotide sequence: TGTGCCACCGGGAGGGGGCAGACCTCTGGGGCCAACGTCCTGACTTTC. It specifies CATGRGQTSGANVLTF.

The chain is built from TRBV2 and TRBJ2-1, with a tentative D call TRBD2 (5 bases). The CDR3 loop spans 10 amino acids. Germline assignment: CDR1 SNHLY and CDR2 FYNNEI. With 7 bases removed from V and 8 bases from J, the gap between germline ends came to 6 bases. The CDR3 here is CASTGDEQFF. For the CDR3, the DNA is TGTGCCAGCACCGGGGATGAGCAGTTCTTC.

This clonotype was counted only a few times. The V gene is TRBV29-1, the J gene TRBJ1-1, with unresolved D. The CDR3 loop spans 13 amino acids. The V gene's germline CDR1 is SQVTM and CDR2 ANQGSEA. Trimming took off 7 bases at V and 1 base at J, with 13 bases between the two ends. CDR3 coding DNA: TGCAGCGGGGCTGACACGAAGAACACTGAAGCTTTCTTT. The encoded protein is CSGADTKNTEAFF.

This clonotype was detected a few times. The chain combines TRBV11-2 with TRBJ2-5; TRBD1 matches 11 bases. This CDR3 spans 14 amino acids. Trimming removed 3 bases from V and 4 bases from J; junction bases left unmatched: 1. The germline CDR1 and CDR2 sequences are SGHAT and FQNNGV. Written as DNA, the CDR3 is TGTGCCAGCAGCTTGGGACAGGGGGTAGAGACCCAGTACTTC. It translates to CASSLGQGVETQYF.

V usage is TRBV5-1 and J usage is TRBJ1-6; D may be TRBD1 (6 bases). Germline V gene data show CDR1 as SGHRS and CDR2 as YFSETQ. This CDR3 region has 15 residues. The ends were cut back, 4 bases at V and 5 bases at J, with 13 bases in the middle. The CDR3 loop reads CASSPTGNNNSPLHF. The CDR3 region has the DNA TGCGCCAGCAGCCCCACAGGGAATAATAATTCACCCCTCCACTTT.

The DNA for the CDR3 is TGTGCCAGCTCACCGACGGGACGATCGGGGGAGCAGTACTTC. It specifies CASSPTGRSGEQYF. The genes are TRBV18 and TRBJ2-7, with D tentatively TRBD1 or TRBD2 (5 bases each). Germline lookup yields CDR1 KGHSH and CDR2 LQKENI. The ends were cut back, 3 bases at V and 7 bases at J, with 16 bases in the middle. The CDR3 is made up of 14 amino acids.

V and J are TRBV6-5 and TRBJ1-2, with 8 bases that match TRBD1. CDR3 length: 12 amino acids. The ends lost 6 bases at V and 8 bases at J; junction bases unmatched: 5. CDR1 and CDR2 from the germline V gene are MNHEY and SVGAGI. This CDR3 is CASSQGAGGYTF. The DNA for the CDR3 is TGTGCCAGCAGCCAGGGGGCAGGGGGCTACACCTTC.

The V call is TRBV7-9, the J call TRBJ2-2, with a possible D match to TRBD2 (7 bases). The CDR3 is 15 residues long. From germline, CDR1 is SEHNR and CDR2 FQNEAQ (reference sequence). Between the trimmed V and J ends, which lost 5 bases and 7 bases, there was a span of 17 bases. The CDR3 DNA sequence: TGTGCCAGCAGCCCGGGCGGGGGCAATCACGGGGAGCTGTTTTTT. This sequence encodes CASSPGGGNHGELFF.

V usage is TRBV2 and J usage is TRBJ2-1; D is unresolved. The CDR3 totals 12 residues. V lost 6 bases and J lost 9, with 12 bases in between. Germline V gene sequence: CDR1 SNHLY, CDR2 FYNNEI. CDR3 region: CASRGLGGEQFF. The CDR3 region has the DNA TGTGCCAGCAGGGGGTTAGGCGGTGAGCAGTTCTTC.

The CDR3 region is CASSRGPTGELFF. The CDR3, as DNA: TGTGCCAGCAGCCGAGGCCCCACCGGGGAGCTGTTTTTT. This chain uses TRBV6-2 or TRBV6-3 with TRBJ2-2; D is unresolved. Germline V gene lookup returns CDR1 MNHEY and CDR2 SVGEGT. The CDR3 has 13 amino acids. Trimming left V 6 bases short and J 4 bases short, with 9 bases between.

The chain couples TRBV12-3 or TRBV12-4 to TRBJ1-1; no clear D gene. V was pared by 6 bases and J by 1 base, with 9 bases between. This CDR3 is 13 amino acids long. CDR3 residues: CASSALGNTEAFF. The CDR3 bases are TGTGCCAGCAGCGCCCTTGGGAACACTGAAGCTTTCTTT.

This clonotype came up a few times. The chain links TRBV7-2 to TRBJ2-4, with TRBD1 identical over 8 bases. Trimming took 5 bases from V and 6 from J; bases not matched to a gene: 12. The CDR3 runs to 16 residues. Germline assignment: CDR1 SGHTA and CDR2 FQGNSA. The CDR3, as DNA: TGTGCCAGCAGCCGTAACGTCCTCAGGGGGCGAAACATTCAGTACTTC. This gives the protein CASSRNVLRGRNIQYF. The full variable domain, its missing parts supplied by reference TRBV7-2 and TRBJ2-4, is GAGVSQSPSNKVTEKGKDVELRCDPISGHTALYWYRQSLGQGLEFLIYFQGNSAPDKSGLPSDRFSAERTGGSVSTLTIQRTQQEDSAVYLCASSRNVLRGRNIQYFGAGTRLSVL.

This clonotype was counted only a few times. The CDR3 here is CASSFAPPDYEQYF. CDR3 nucleotide sequence: TGTGCCAGCAGTTTCGCCCCACCAGACTACGAGCAGTACTTC. The chain links TRBV12-3 or TRBV12-4 to TRBJ2-7; D remains ambiguous. The CDR3 totals 14 residues. Trimming shortened V by 3 bases and J by 3 bases, and 12 bases separated the two germline ends.

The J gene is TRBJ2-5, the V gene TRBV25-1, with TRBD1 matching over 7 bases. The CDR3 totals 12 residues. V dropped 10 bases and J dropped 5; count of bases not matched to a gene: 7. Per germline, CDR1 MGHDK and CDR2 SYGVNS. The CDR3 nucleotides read TGTGCCACTCGACAGGGCATTGAGACCCAGTACTTC. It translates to CATRQGIETQYF.

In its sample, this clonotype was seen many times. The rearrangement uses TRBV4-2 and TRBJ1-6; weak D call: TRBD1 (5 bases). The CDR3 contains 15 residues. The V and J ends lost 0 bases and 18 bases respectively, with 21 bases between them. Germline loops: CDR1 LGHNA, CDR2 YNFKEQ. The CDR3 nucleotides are TGTGCCAGCAGCCAAGATCTAGGGGCCTCGACTAATGCCCACTTT. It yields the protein CASSQDLGASTNAHF.

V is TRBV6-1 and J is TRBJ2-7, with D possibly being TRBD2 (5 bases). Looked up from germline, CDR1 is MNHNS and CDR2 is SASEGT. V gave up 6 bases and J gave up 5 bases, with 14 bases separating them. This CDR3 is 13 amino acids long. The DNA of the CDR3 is TGTGCCAGCAGAGACACGGGGAACGACGAGCAGTACTTC. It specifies CASRDTGNDEQYF.

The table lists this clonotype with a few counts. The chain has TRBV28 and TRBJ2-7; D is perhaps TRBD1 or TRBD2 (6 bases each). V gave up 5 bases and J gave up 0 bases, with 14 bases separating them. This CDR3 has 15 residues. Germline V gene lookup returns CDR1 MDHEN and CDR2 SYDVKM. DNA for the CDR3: TGTGCCAGCAGTATCGTCCGGGGGCACTCCTACGAGCAGTACTTC. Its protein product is CASSIVRGHSYEQYF.

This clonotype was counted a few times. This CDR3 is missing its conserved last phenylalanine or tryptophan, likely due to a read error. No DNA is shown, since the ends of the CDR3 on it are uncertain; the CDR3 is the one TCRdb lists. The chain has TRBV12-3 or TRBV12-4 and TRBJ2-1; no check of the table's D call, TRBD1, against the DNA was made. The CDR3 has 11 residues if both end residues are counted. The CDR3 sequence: CATSDGNPLRV.

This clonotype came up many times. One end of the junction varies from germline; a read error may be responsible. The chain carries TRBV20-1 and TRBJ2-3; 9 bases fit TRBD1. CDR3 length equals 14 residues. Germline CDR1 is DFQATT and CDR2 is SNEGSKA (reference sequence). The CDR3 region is CSATGTGRRDTQYF. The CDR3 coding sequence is TGCAGCGCTACCGGGACAGGGCGTCGAGATACGCAGTATTTT.

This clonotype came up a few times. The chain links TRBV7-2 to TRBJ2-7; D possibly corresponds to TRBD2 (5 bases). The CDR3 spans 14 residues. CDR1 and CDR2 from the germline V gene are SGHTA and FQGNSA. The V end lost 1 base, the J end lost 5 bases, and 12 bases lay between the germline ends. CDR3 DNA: TGTGCCAGCAGCTTAGGCCTAGCCAGCGACGAGCAGTACTTC. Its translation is CASSLGLASDEQYF. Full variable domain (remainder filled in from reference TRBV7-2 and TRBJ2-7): GAGVSQSPSNKVTEKGKDVELRCDPISGHTALYWYRQSLGQGLEFLIYFQGNSAPDKSGLPSDRFSAERTGGSVSTLTIQRTQQEDSAVYLCASSLGLASDEQYFGPGTRLTVT.

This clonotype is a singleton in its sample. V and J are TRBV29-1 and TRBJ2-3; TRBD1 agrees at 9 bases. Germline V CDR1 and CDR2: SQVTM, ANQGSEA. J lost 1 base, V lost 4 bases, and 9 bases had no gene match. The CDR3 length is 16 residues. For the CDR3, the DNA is TGCAGCGTTGGGTTTACAGGGGGCTCCCGCACAGATACGCAGTATTTT. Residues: CSVGFTGGSRTDTQYF.